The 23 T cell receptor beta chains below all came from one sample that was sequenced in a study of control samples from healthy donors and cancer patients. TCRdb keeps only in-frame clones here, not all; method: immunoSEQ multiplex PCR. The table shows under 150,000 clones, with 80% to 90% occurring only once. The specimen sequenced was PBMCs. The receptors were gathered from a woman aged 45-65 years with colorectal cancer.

CDR3 coding DNA: TGTGCCAGCAGAAAAGGGAGGCAGGGTGACGCTTTCTTT. Amino acids: CASRKGRQGDAFF. V is TRBV7-8 and J is TRBJ1-1, with D perhaps matching TRBD1 (5 bases). The CDR3 is 13 residues long. The V end was cut by 6 bases, the J end by 11 bases, with 19 bases between. Germline lookup yields CDR1 SGHVS and CDR2 FQNEAQ.

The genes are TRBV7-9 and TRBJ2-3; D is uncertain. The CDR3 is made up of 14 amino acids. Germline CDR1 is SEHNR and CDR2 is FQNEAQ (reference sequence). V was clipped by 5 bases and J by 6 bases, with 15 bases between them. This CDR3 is CASSQLNYLDTQYF. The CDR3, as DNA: TGTGCCAGCAGCCAGTTGAATTACTTGGATACGCAGTATTTT.

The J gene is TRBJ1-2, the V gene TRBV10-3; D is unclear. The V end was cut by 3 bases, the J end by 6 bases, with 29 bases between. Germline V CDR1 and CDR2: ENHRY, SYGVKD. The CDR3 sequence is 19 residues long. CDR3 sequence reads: CAISDMYRQVKGPPDGYTF. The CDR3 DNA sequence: TGTGCCATCAGTGACATGTATCGGCAGGTAAAGGGTCCCCCGGATGGCTACACCTTC.

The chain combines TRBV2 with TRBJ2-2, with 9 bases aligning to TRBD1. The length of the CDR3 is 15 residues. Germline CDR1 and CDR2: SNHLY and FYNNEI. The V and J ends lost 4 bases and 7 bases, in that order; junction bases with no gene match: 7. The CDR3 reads CASSANRGPGGELFF. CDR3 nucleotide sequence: TGTGCCAGCAGTGCCAACAGGGGGCCCGGCGGGGAGCTGTTTTTT.

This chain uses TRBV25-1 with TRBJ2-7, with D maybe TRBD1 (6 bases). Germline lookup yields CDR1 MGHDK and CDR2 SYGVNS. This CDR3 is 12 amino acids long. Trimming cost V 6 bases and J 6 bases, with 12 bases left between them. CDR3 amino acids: CASRQQGREQYF. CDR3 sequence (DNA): TGTGCCAGCAGGCAACAGGGACGCGAGCAGTACTTC.

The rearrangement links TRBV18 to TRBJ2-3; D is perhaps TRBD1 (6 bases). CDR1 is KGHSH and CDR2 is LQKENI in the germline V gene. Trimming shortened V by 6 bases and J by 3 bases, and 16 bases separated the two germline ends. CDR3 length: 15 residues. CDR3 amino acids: CASSEPTQGTDTQYF. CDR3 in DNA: TGTGCCAGCTCCGAACCCACTCAGGGGACAGATACGCAGTATTTT.

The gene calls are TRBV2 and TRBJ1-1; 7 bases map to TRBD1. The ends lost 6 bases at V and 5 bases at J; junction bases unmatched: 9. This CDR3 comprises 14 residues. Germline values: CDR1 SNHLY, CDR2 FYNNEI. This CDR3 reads CASSASRGQTEAFF. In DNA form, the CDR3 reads TGTGCCAGCAGCGCCTCTAGGGGGCAAACTGAAGCTTTCTTT.

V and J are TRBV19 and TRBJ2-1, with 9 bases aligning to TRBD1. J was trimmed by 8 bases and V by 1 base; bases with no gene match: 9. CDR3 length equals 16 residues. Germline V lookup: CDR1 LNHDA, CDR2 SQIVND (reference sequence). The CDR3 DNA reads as TGTGCCAGTAGTATAGCGTCGGGACAGGGTCGGCATGAGCAGTTCTTC. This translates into CASSIASGQGRHEQFF.

Here the CDR3 reads CASSSYSGSSYNEQFF. DNA of the CDR3: TGTGCCAGCAGTTCGTATAGCGGGAGTAGCTACAATGAGCAGTTCTTC. The V and J genes are TRBV28 and TRBJ2-1, with TRBD2 matching 9 bases. V shed 4 bases and J 3 bases; nucleotides not matched to a gene: 7. CDR3 length equals 16 residues. Germline assignment: CDR1 MDHEN and CDR2 SYDVKM.

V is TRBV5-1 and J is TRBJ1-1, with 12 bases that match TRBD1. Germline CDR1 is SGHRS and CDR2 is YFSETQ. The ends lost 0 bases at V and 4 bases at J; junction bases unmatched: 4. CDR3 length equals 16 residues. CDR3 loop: CASSLASGQGATEAFF. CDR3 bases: TGCGCCAGCAGCTTGGCCTCGGGACAGGGGGCCACTGAAGCTTTCTTT. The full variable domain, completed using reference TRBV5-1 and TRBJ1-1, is KAGVTQTPRYLIKTRGQQVTLSCSPISGHRSVSWYQQTPGQGLQFLFEYFSETQRNKGNFPGRFSGRQFSNSRSEMNVSTLELGDSALYLCASSLASGQGATEAFFGQGTRLTVV.

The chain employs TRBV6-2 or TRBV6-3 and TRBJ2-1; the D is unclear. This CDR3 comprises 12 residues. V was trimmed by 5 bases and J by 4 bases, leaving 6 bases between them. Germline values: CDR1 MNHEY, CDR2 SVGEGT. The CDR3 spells CASSLIYNEQFF. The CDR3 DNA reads TGTGCCAGCAGTCTGATATACAATGAGCAGTTCTTC.

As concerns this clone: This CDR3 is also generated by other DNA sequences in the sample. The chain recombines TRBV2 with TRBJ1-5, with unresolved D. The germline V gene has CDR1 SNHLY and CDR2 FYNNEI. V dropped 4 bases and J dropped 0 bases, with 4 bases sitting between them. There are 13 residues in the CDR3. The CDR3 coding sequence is TGTGCCAGCAGTGGAGATAGCAATCAGCCCCAGCATTTT. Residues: CASSGDSNQPQHF.

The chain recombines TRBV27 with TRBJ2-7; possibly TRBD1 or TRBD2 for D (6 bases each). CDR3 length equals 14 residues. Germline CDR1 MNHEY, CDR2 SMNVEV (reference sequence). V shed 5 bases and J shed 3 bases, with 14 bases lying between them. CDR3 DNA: TGTGCCAGCAGTGTTCGCGGGACAAGCTACGAGCAGTACTTC. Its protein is CASSVRGTSYEQYF.

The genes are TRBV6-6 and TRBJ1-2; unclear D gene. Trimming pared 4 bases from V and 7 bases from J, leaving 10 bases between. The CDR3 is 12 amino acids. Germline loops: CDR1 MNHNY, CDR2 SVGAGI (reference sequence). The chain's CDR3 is CASSLAPGGYTF. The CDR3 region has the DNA TGTGCCAGCAGTTTGGCTCCTGGTGGCTACACCTTC.

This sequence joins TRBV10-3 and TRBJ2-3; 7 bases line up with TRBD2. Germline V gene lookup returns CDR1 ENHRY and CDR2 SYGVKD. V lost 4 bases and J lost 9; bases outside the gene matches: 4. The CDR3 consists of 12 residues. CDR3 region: CAISAGAGTQYF. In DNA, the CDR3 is TGTGCCATCAGTGCTGGAGCGGGGACGCAGTATTTT.

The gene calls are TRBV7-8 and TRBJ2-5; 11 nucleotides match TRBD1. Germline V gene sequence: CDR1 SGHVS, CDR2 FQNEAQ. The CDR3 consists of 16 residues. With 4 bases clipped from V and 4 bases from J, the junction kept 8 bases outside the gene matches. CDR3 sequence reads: CASSSGQGAVGETQYF. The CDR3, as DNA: TGTGCCAGCAGCTCTGGACAGGGGGCAGTAGGAGAGACCCAGTACTTC.

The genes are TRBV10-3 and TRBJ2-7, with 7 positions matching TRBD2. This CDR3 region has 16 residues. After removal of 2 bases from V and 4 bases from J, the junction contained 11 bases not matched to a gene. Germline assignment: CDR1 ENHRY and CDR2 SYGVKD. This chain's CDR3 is CAISETSSSGAYEQYF. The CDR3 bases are TGTGCCATCAGTGAGACCTCTTCTAGCGGAGCATACGAGCAGTACTTC.

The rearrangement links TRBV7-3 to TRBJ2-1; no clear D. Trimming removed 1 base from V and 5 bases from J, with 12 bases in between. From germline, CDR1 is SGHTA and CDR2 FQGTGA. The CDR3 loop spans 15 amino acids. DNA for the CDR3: TGTGCCAGCAGCTTAATTCGCGGCCCTCACAATGAGCAGTTCTTC. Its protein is CASSLIRGPHNEQFF.

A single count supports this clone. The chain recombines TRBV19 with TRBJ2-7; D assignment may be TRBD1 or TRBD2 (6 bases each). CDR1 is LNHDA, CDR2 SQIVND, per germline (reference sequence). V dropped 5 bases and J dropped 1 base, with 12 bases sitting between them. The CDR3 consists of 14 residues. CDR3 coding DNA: TGTGCCAGTAGTTCCCAAGGGGGGTCCTACGAGCAGTACTTC. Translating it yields CASSSQGGSYEQYF.

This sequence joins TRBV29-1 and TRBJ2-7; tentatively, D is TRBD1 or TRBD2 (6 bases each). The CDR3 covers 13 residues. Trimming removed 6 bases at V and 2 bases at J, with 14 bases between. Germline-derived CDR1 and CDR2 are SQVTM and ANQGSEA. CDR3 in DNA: TGCAGCGTCTCCCCCGGGGGCGCCTACGAGCAGTACTTC. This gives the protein CSVSPGGAYEQYF.

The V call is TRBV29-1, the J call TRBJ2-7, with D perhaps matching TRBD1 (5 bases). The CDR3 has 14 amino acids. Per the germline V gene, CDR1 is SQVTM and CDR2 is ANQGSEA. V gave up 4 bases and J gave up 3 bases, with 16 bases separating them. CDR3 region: CSVGDRKNGYEQYF. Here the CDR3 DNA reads TGCAGCGTTGGCGACAGAAAGAATGGCTACGAGCAGTACTTC.

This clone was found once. The CDR3 sequence is CVRSCPPQGSYLLAKNIQYF. As DNA, the CDR3 is TGTGTCAGAAGCTGCCCGCCGCAGGGTTCTTACTTACTAGCCAAAAACATTCAGTACTTC. The chain employs TRBV7-5 and TRBJ2-4; no check of the table's D call, TRBD1, against the DNA was made. TRBV7-5 is tagged as a pseudogene. This CDR3 is built from 20 residues.

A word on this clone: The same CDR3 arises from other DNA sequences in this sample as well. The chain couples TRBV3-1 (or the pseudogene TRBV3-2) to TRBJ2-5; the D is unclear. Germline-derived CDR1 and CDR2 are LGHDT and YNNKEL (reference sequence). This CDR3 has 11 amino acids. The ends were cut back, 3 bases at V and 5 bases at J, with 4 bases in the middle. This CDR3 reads CASSQGETQYF. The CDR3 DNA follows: TGTGCCAGCAGCCAGGGGGAGACCCAGTACTTC.